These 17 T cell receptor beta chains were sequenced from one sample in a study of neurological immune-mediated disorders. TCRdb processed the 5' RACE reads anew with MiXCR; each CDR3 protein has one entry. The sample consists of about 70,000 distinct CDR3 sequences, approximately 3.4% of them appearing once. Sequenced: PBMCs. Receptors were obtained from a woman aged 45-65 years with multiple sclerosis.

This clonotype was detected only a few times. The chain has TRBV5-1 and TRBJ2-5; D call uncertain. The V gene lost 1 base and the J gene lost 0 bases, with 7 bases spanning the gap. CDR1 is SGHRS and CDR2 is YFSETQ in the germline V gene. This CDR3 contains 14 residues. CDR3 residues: CASSLLADQETQYF. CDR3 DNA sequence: TGCGCCAGCAGCTTGTTGGCGGACCAAGAGACCCAGTACTTC.

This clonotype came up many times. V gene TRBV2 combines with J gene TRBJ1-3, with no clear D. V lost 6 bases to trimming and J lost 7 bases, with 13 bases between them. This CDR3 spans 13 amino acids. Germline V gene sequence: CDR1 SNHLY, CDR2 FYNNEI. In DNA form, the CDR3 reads TGTGCCAGCAGCGAGAACCACGGGAACACCATATATTTT. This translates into CASSENHGNTIYF.

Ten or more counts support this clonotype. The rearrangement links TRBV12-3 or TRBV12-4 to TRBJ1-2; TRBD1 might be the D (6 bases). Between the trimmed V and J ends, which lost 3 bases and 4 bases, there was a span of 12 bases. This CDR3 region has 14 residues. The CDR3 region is CASSFAGVAYGYTF. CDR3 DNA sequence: TGTGCCAGCAGTTTCGCAGGGGTGGCCTATGGCTACACCTTC.

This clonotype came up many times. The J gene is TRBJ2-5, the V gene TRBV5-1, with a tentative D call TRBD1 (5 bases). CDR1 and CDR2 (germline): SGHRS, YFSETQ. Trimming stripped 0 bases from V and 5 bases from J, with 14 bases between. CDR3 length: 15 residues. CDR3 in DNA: TGCGCCAGCAGCTTGGTAGGGGCCGAAGGGGAGACCCAGTACTTC. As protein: CASSLVGAEGETQYF.

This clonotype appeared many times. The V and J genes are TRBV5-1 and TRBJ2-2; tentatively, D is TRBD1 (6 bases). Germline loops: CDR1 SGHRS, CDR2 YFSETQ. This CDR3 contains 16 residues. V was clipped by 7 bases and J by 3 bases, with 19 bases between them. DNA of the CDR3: TGCGCCAGCCACTACATGGGCAGGGGTCACACCGGGGAGCTGTTTTTT. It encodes CASHYMGRGHTGELFF.

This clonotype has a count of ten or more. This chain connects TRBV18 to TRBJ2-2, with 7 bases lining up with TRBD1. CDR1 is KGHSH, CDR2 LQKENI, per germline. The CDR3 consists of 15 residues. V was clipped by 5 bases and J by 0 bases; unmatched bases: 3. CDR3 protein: CASSTGASNTGELFF. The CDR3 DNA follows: TGTGCCAGCTCAACAGGGGCCTCGAACACCGGGGAGCTGTTTTTT.

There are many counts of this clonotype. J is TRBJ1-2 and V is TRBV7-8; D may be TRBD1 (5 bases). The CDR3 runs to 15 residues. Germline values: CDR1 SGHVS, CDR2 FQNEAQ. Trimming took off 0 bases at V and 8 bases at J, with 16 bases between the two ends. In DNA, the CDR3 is TGTGCCAGCAGCTTAGCGATCGGTCAGGACAACGGCTACACCTTC. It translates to CASSLAIGQDNGYTF.

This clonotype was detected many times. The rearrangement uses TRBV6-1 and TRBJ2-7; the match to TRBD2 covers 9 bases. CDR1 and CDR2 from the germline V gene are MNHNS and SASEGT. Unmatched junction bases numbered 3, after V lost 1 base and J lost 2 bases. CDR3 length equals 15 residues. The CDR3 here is CASSEEAGGAYEQYF. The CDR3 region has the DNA TGTGCCAGCAGTGAAGAGGCGGGAGGGGCCTACGAGCAGTACTTC.

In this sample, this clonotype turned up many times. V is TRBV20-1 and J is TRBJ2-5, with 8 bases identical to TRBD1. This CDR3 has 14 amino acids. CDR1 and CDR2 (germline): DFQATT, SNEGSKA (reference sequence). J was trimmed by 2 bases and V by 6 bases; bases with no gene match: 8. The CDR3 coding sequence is TGCAGTGCAAGAAGGACAGGGCCTCAAGAGACCCAGTACTTC. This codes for CSARRTGPQETQYF.

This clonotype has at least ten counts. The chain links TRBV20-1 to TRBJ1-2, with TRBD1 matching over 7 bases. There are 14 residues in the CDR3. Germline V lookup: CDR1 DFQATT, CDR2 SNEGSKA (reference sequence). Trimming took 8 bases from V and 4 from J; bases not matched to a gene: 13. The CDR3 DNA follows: TGCAGTAGCCTTACAGGGGTCGGGGGCTATGGCTACACCTTC. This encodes CSSLTGVGGYGYTF.

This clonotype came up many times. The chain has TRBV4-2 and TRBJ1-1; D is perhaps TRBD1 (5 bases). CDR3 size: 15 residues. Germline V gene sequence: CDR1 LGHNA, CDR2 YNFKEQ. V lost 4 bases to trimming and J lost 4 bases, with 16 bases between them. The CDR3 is CASSPDRGPATEAFF. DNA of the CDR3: TGTGCCAGCAGCCCCGACCGGGGCCCTGCCACTGAAGCTTTCTTT.

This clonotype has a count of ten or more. CDR3 coding DNA: TGTGCCAGCAGTGAAACCCGGGACAGATCTTACGAGCAGTACTTC. Protein product: CASSETRDRSYEQYF. The chain uses TRBV6-1 and TRBJ2-7; 7 bases match TRBD1. With 2 bases clipped from V and 4 bases from J, the junction kept 8 bases outside the gene matches. The CDR3 has 15 residues. The germline CDR1 and CDR2 sequences are MNHNS and SASEGT.

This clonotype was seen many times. The CDR3 DNA reads TGCGTAATGAGAATCGTGCAGAACACTGAAGCTTTCTTT. It codes for CVMRIVQNTEAFF. The V gene is TRBV20-1, the J gene TRBJ1-1; the D is unclear. CDR3 size: 13 residues. Germline values: CDR1 DFQATT, CDR2 SNEGSKA (reference sequence).

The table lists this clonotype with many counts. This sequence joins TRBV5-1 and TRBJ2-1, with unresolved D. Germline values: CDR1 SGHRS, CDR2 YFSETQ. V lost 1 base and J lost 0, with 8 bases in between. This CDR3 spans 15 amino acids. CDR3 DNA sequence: TGCGCCAGCAGCTTGTTACAGACCTCCTACAATGAGCAGTTCTTC. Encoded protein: CASSLLQTSYNEQFF.

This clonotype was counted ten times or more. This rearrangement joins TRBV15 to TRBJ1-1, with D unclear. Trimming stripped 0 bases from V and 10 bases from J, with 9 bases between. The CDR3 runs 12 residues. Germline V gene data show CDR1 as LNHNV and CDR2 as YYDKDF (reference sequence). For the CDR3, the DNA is TGTGCCACCAGCAGAGATGCCTTGGGAGCTTTCTTT. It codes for CATSRDALGAFF.

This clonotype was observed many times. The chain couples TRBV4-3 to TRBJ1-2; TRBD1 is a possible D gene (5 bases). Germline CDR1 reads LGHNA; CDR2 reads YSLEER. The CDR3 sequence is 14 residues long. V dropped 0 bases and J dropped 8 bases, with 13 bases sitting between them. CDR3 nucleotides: TGCGCCAGCAGCCAAGATGGGGCAGGGATCGGCTACACCTTC. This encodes CASSQDGAGIGYTF.

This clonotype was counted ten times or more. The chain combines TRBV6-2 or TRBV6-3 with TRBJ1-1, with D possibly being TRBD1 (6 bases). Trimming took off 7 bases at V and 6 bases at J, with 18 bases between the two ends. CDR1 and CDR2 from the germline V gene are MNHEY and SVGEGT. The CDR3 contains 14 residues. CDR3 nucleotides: TGTGCCAGCACTGACTGGGGGCGCGCATCTGAAGCTTTCTTT. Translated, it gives CASTDWGRASEAFF.